In this sample, the clone carrying this TCR beta chain turned up once. The data were obtained in a study of long-term antiretroviral therapy in people with HIV. The wider study: When the earliest samples were collected, ART was typically delayed until CD4 counts fell.

Survey level was the resolution at which the v3.0 immunoSEQ assay ran. Produced via immunoSEQ multiplex PCR; TCRdb's table is partial and in-frame only. The table lists around 9,800 clones, about 81% of them singletons. CDR3 length equals 14 residues. V lost 0 bases to trimming and J lost 1 base, with 5 bases between them. The germline CDR1 and CDR2 sequences are MGHDK and SYGVNS. This TCR was recovered from a man in his forties with HIV. The rearrangement joins TRBV25-1 to TRBJ2-3, with D perhaps matching TRBD2 (5 bases). The sample consisted of unsorted PBMCs, taken 1.8 years after starting antiretroviral therapy. The CDR3 protein is CASSEYSGTDTQYF. DNA for the CDR3: TGTGCCAGCAGTGAATATAGCGGCACAGATACGCAGTATTTT.